One and the same sample provided the 20 T cell receptor beta chains below, sequenced in a study of T-cell memory formation after mild COVID-19 (dated by TCRdb to 2020 to 2023). To prepare the library, 5' RACE was applied. The listed sequencing device is Illumina NovaSeq 6000. The public reads were quality trimmed at Q25 with fastp and then assembled into clones with MiXCR by TCRdb, keeping productive beta chains. Rows merge per CDR3 protein into single entries with the most common DNA and genes. A total of some 600,000 distinct CDR3 sequences appear in this sample, roughly 17% of them only once. Jointly, the top ten make up just over 8% of the sample. Sequenced: PBMCs or a T cell subset sorted from them (not recorded which). These receptors all stem from an adult woman who had mild COVID-19 (a few samples of this study predate the infection). The sample titles of this study are shuffled in the database, so cell type and time point are left out; the donor was told from shared clones.

The V and J genes are TRBV12-3 or TRBV12-4 and TRBJ2-1, with 7 bases lining up with TRBD2. The V segment lost 7 bases and the J segment 7 bases; nucleotides outside the gene matches: 13. This CDR3 has 15 amino acids. CDR3 sequence: CASTPMGGGRNEQFF. The CDR3 coding sequence is TGTGCCAGCACCCCGATGGGGGGAGGGAGGAATGAGCAGTTCTTC.

This clonotype was seen a few times. The CDR3 coding sequence is TGTGCCAGCAGCGTAGCTCCAGGGGGCGCCGGCTACACCTTC. Protein: CASSVAPGGAGYTF. The rearrangement links TRBV9 to TRBJ1-2; 8 bases map to TRBD1. Germline CDR1 SGDLS, CDR2 YYNGEE. The CDR3 spans 14 residues. With 0 bases clipped from V and 8 bases from J, the junction kept 6 bases outside the gene matches.

The chain employs TRBV7-2 and TRBJ2-3, with 11 nucleotides matching TRBD2. Germline CDR1 and CDR2: SGHTA and FQGNSA. J was trimmed by 5 bases and V by 2 bases; bases with no gene match: 15. This CDR3 spans 19 amino acids. This CDR3 is CASSLNQILAGGHRDTQYF. In DNA, the CDR3 is TGTGCCAGCAGCTTAAACCAGATTTTAGCGGGAGGGCATAGAGATACGCAGTATTTT.

This clonotype was counted a few times. This sequence joins TRBV11-3 and TRBJ2-1; 8 bases are a match to TRBD2. The CDR3 extends over 14 amino acids. Germline V gene lookup returns CDR1 SGHNT and CDR2 YENEEA. The V segment lost 4 bases and the J segment 7 bases; nucleotides outside the gene matches: 6. The CDR3 DNA is TGTGCCAGCAGCTCCTCGGGGGGGCTTAATGAGCAGTTCTTC. Its protein is CASSSSGGLNEQFF.

The rearrangement joins TRBV20-1 to TRBJ2-1; the D gene is possibly TRBD2 (6 bases). This CDR3 has 17 residues. Per the germline V gene, CDR1 is DFQATT and CDR2 is SNEGSKA (reference sequence). The V gene lost 5 bases and the J gene lost 0 bases, with 20 bases spanning the gap. In nucleotides, the CDR3 is TGCAGTGCTCGAAGCGGGTTACCCATAAGCTCCTACAATGAGCAGTTCTTC. Protein: CSARSGLPISSYNEQFF.

CDR3 DNA: TGTGCCAGCAGTGACCCCTTGACAGGCTACGAGCAGTACTTC. Translating it yields CASSDPLTGYEQYF. The chain combines TRBV6-1 with TRBJ2-7; weak D call: TRBD1 (6 bases). Trimming stripped 3 bases from V and 3 bases from J, with 12 bases between. Germline CDR1 reads MNHNS; CDR2 reads SASEGT. The CDR3 totals 14 residues.

This clonotype was found a few times. The V call is TRBV27, the J call TRBJ1-1, with no clear D. CDR1 and CDR2 from the germline V gene are MNHEY and SMNVEV (reference sequence). V lost 4 bases, J lost 4 bases, and 10 bases lay in between. The CDR3 loop spans 13 amino acids. CDR3 in DNA: TGTGCCAGCAGTTGGTACAGCGGCACTGAAGCTTTCTTT. The encoded protein is CASSWYSGTEAFF.

This clonotype was seen a few times. This sequence joins TRBV19 and TRBJ2-1, with D possibly matching TRBD1 (5 bases). Trimming removed 8 bases from V and 4 bases from J, with 15 bases in between. Germline-derived CDR1 and CDR2 are LNHDA and SQIVND (reference sequence). The CDR3 consists of 14 residues. In DNA form, the CDR3 reads TGTGCCAGTGACCCAGGTGGGGCGTACAATGAGCAGTTCTTC. It specifies CASDPGGAYNEQFF.

In regard to this clonotype: No DNA is shown, since the ends of the CDR3 on it are uncertain; the CDR3 is the one TCRdb lists. The rearrangement joins TRBV12-3 or TRBV12-4 to TRBJ1-2. The length of the CDR3 is 13 amino acids, counting both ends. The CDR3: CASSTSWDYGYTF.

The sample holds a few counts of this clonotype. V is TRBV20-1 and J is TRBJ2-1; a possible D gene is TRBD2 (6 bases). V was trimmed by 0 bases and J by 6 bases, leaving 24 bases between them. The CDR3 totals 18 residues. Germline V gene data show CDR1 as DFQATT and CDR2 as SNEGSKA (reference sequence). CDR3 sequence reads: CSAREAPASEWGVNEQFF. CDR3 nucleotides: TGCAGTGCTAGAGAAGCCCCGGCGTCCGAGTGGGGGGTCAATGAGCAGTTCTTC.

The chain employs TRBV29-1 and TRBJ2-7; TRBD1 aligns across 10 bases. V lost 7 bases and J lost 3; bases outside the gene matches: 9. Per germline, CDR1 SQVTM and CDR2 ANQGSEA. The CDR3 totals 14 residues. The DNA for the CDR3 is TGCAGCGCTCGAAGCAGGACAGGGGGCTACGAGCAGTACTTC. Amino acids: CSARSRTGGYEQYF.

This clonotype showed up just a few times. The rearrangement links TRBV7-2 to TRBJ2-1; D remains ambiguous. The CDR3 is 13 amino acids. V was trimmed by 1 base and J by 7 bases, leaving 8 bases between them. Germline CDR1 reads SGHTA; CDR2 reads FQGNSA. In DNA, the CDR3 is TGTGCCAGCAGCTTAGAACTACCTAATGAGCAGTTCTTC. Protein product: CASSLELPNEQFF.

This clonotype was seen more than once but under ten times. The chain is built from TRBV5-1 and TRBJ2-4; the D is unclear. Trimming pared 7 bases from V and 0 bases from J, leaving 14 bases between. CDR3 length: 15 residues. Germline V gives CDR1 SGHRS, CDR2 YFSETQ. The DNA of the CDR3 is TGCGCCAGCCGGGCGGCCCGACAAGCCAAAAACATTCAGTACTTC. This gives the protein CASRAARQAKNIQYF.

The V gene is TRBV7-8, the J gene TRBJ1-5, with 10 bases aligning to TRBD1. The germline V gene encodes CDR1 SGHVS and CDR2 FQNEAQ. With V trimmed by 6 bases and J by 6 bases, 8 bases remained unmatched. This CDR3 is built from 15 residues. CDR3 residues: CASSYGQGDSQPQHF. The CDR3 DNA reads as TGTGCCAGCAGTTATGGACAGGGGGACAGTCAGCCCCAGCATTTT.

This clonotype was detected a few times. V is TRBV20-1 and J is TRBJ1-4, with a weak D call TRBD1 (6 bases). The CDR3 is 13 amino acids. Germline CDR1 and CDR2: DFQATT and SNEGSKA (reference sequence). The V end lost 3 bases, the J end lost 5 bases, and 10 bases lay between the germline ends. The CDR3 protein is CSARGRGNEKLFF. CDR3 coding DNA: TGCAGTGCTAGGGGCAGGGGAAATGAAAAACTGTTTTTT.

The V gene is TRBV12-3 or TRBV12-4, the J gene TRBJ1-2; TRBD1 agrees at 7 bases. This CDR3 is 13 amino acids long. V was clipped by 5 bases and J by 6 bases; unmatched bases: 6. The CDR3 loop is CASSRDSLDGYTF. DNA of the CDR3: TGTGCCAGCAGTCGGGACAGTCTGGATGGCTACACCTTC.

The rearrangement joins TRBV7-2 to TRBJ1-2, with D possibly matching TRBD1 (6 bases). Germline CDR1 and CDR2: SGHTA and FQGNSA. The CDR3 extends over 16 amino acids. V lost 2 bases and J lost 2, with 15 bases in between. The CDR3 DNA follows: TGTGCCAGCAGCTTACTGGGGGCTCAGAGAAACTATGGCTACACCTTC. Its protein product is CASSLLGAQRNYGYTF. Variable domain in full (rest from reference TRBV7-2 and TRBJ1-2): GAGVSQSPSNKVTEKGKDVELRCDPISGHTALYWYRQSLGQGLEFLIYFQGNSAPDKSGLPSDRFSAERTGGSVSTLTIQRTQQEDSAVYLCASSLLGAQRNYGYTFGSGTRLTVV.

The chain couples TRBV5-1 to TRBJ1-2, with TRBD1 as a possible D gene (5 bases). Deletions cut 3 bases from V and 6 bases from J, with 21 bases between. Per germline, CDR1 SGHRS and CDR2 YFSETQ. The CDR3 runs to 16 residues. CDR3 DNA sequence: TGCGCCAGCAGCTGGGACGGGCTTGAAAGTGTGAATGGCTACACCTTC. Residues: CASSWDGLESVNGYTF.

The chain employs TRBV18 and TRBJ2-1, with TRBD2 identical over 12 bases. With V trimmed by 0 bases and J by 4 bases, 4 bases remained unmatched. Germline-derived CDR1 and CDR2 are KGHSH and LQKENI. The length of the CDR3 is 17 residues. This CDR3 reads CASSPPQTSGSYNEQFF. CDR3 DNA: TGTGCCAGCTCACCACCCCAGACTAGCGGGAGTTACAATGAGCAGTTCTTC. Combining the CDR3 with reference TRBV18 and TRBJ2-1 gives the whole variable domain NAGVMQNPRHLVRRRGQEARLRCSPMKGHSHVYWYRQLPEEGLKFMVYLQKENIIDESGMPKERFSAEFPKEGPSILRIQQVVRGDSAAYFCASSPPQTSGSYNEQFFGPGTRLTVL.

This clonotype was counted a single time. The CDR3 sequence: CSVRGSEGRSEQYF. The CDR3 DNA reads TGCAGCGTCCGGGGCTCAGAGGGAAGGTCCGAGCAGTACTTC. The V gene is TRBV29-1, the J gene TRBJ2-7; the D call may be TRBD1 or TRBD2 (5 bases each). Germline CDR1 reads SQVTM; CDR2 reads ANQGSEA. The V and J ends lost 6 bases and 6 bases respectively, with 21 bases between them. This CDR3 has 14 residues.